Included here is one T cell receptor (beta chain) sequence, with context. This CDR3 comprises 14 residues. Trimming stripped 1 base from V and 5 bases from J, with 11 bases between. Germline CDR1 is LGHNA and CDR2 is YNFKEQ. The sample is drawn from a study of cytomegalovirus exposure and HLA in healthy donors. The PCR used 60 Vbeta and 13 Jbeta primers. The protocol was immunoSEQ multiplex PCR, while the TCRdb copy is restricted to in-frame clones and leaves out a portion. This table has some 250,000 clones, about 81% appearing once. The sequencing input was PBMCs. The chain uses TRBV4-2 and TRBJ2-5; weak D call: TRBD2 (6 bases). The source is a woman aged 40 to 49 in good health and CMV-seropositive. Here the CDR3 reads CASSQAGEGETQYF. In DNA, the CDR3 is TGTGCCAGCAGCCAAGCGGGAGAGGGGGAGACCCAGTACTTC.